A single sample is the source of the 24 T cell receptor beta chains below, sequenced in a study of cytomegalovirus exposure and HLA in healthy donors. The study ran its PCR with 60 Vbeta and 13 Jbeta primers. The assay was immunoSEQ multiplex PCR, and TCRdb's table has in-frame clones only and misses some. This table has 150,000 to 250,000 clones, around 80% appearing once. The source material was PBMCs. Receptors were obtained from a woman between 25 and 40 years old in good health and CMV-seropositive.

This chain links TRBV15 with TRBJ1-2; TRBD1 is a possible D gene (5 bases). V lost 0 bases and J lost 3, with 8 bases in between. This CDR3 is 14 amino acids long. Germline V gene data show CDR1 as LNHNV and CDR2 as YYDKDF (reference sequence). The CDR3 spells CATSRDRGYYGYTF. CDR3 coding DNA: TGTGCCACCAGCAGAGATCGGGGGTACTATGGCTACACCTTC.

V is TRBV5-4 and J is TRBJ2-7; 8 nucleotides align to TRBD2. Germline V gene lookup returns CDR1 SGHNT and CDR2 YYREEE (reference sequence). This CDR3 has 17 amino acids. V trimming: 0 bases; J trimming: 0 bases; junction bases outside the gene matches: 8. The CDR3 DNA is TGTGCCAGCAGCTTGGCGTTAGCGGGATTCGTCTCCTACGAGCAGTACTTC. Amino acids: CASSLALAGFVSYEQYF.

CDR3 bases: TGTGCCAGCAGCTTACGGCGGCTGGCGAATGAGCAGTTCTTC. Protein product: CASSLRRLANEQFF. The chain combines TRBV7-2 with TRBJ2-1; no definite D call. Germline CDR1 SGHTA, CDR2 FQGNSA. The CDR3 is made up of 14 amino acids. Trimming took off 2 bases at V and 7 bases at J, with 12 bases between the two ends.

V usage is TRBV4-1 and J usage is TRBJ1-5; no reliable D call. Germline CDR1 MGHRA, CDR2 YSYEKL. Trimming removed 3 bases from V and 5 bases from J, with 14 bases in between. The length of the CDR3 is 15 residues. CDR3 loop: CASSQGSGEHQPQHF. The CDR3 coding sequence is TGCGCCAGCAGCCAGGGAAGTGGGGAGCATCAGCCCCAGCATTTT.

V gene TRBV7-2 combines with J gene TRBJ1-2; 9 nucleotides line up with TRBD1. The germline CDR1 and CDR2 sequences are SGHTA and FQGNSA. The CDR3 sequence is 14 residues long. V shed 4 bases and J 7 bases; nucleotides not matched to a gene: 7. Written as DNA, the CDR3 is TGTGCCAGCAGCTCCCCGGGACAGGGAAGTGGCTACACCTTC. Residues: CASSSPGQGSGYTF.

The chain employs TRBV30 and TRBJ1-5; 7 bases agree with TRBD1. Germline CDR1 is GTSNPN and CDR2 is SVGIG (reference sequence). V lost 5 bases, J lost 1 base, and 5 bases stayed unmatched. The CDR3 has 14 amino acids. The DNA for the CDR3 is TGTGCCTGGTGTACGGGACAGAGCAATCAGCCCCAGCATTTT. This encodes CAWCTGQSNQPQHF.

The chain joins TRBV5-1 to TRBJ2-5; 11 nucleotides align to TRBD2. This CDR3 is built from 15 residues. Germline CDR1 and CDR2: SGHRS and YFSETQ. The V segment lost 3 bases and the J segment 1 base; nucleotides outside the gene matches: 2. The CDR3 nucleotides read TGCGCCAGCAGCTGGGGGACTAGCGGCCAAGAGACCCAGTACTTC. Its protein is CASSWGTSGQETQYF.

V is TRBV5-4 and J is TRBJ1-2; 7 bases match TRBD1. Trimming removed 4 bases from V and 1 base from J; junction bases left unmatched: 1. The CDR3 sequence is 13 residues long. The germline gives CDR1 SGHNT, CDR2 YYREEE (reference sequence). The CDR3 sequence is CASSRDSNYGYTF. The CDR3 DNA is TGTGCCAGCAGCCGGGACAGTAACTATGGCTACACCTTC.

This clone was seen a handful of times. The chain uses TRBV6-4 and TRBJ2-1, with 8 bases that match TRBD2. The V and J ends lost 5 bases and 0 bases, in that order; junction bases with no gene match: 3. Germline-derived CDR1 and CDR2 are MRHNA and SNTAGT. This CDR3 has 15 residues. The CDR3 reads CASSPAGDSYNEQFF. CDR3 DNA: TGTGCCAGCAGTCCAGCGGGAGACTCCTACAATGAGCAGTTCTTC.

A single count supports this clone. This chain connects TRBV15 to TRBJ2-5, with D possibly matching TRBD1 (6 bases). Trimming shortened V by 0 bases and J by 0 bases, and 11 bases separated the two germline ends. CDR3 length: 16 residues. Germline assignment: CDR1 LNHNV and CDR2 YYDKDF (reference sequence). The chain's CDR3 is CATSRDPGQNQETQYF. For the CDR3, the DNA is TGTGCCACCAGCAGAGACCCAGGACAGAACCAAGAGACCCAGTACTTC.

There are a few counts of this clone. The rearrangement uses TRBV27 and TRBJ2-3, with 13 nucleotides matching TRBD2. Germline lookup yields CDR1 MNHEY and CDR2 SMNVEV (reference sequence). The junction had 4 bases not matched to a gene; V was cut back by 7 bases and J by 6 bases. This CDR3 contains 14 residues. The CDR3 sequence is CASKTSGGTDTQYF. The CDR3 DNA reads as TGTGCCAGCAAGACTAGCGGGGGGACCGATACGCAGTATTTT.

This chain links TRBV19 with TRBJ2-3; D call uncertain. The CDR3 is 17 amino acids. The germline V and J ends were trimmed by 0 bases and 0 bases, with 13 bases remaining between them. Germline-derived CDR1 and CDR2 are LNHDA and SQIVND (reference sequence). This CDR3 is CASSIDPGPLSTDTQYF. CDR3 bases: TGTGCCAGTAGTATAGATCCAGGTCCTCTTAGCACAGATACGCAGTATTTT.

This clone was counted between two and nine times. The rearrangement links TRBV2 to TRBJ2-2; D is unresolved. Per the germline V gene, CDR1 is SNHLY and CDR2 is FYNNEI. This CDR3 has 15 residues. The ends were cut back, 1 base at V and 2 bases at J, with 8 bases in the middle. Here the CDR3 reads CASSEVEANTGELFF. CDR3 nucleotides: TGTGCCAGCAGTGAAGTTGAAGCCAACACCGGGGAGCTGTTTTTT.

This chain uses TRBV2 with TRBJ1-1, with 10 bases aligning to TRBD1. J lost 4 bases, V lost 6 bases, and 5 bases had no gene match. The germline gives CDR1 SNHLY, CDR2 FYNNEI. The CDR3 totals 14 residues. This chain's CDR3 is CASRARTGGTEAFF. In DNA form, the CDR3 reads TGTGCCAGCAGAGCGCGGACAGGGGGCACTGAAGCTTTCTTT.

This clone occurred a few times. The genes are TRBV19 and TRBJ1-1; 10 nucleotides align to TRBD1. CDR3 length: 15 residues. CDR1 LNHDA and CDR2 SQIVND come from the germline V gene (reference sequence). Trimming at V came to 5 bases and at J to 11 bases, leaving 14 bases not matched to a gene. The CDR3 sequence: CASSSGQGVGLGAFF. For the CDR3, the DNA is TGTGCCAGTAGTTCCGGACAGGGGGTAGGTTTAGGCGCTTTCTTT.

The J gene is TRBJ1-5, the V gene TRBV18; 7 bases line up with TRBD1. The V and J ends lost 2 bases and 3 bases, in that order; junction bases with no gene match: 7. Germline values: CDR1 KGHSH, CDR2 LQKENI. CDR3 length: 16 residues. CDR3 sequence: CASSPAAGGNNQPQHF. The CDR3 nucleotides are TGTGCCAGCTCACCAGCGGCAGGGGGTAACAATCAGCCCCAGCATTTT.

This chain connects TRBV27 to TRBJ2-4; D is unresolved. Trimming stripped 6 bases from V and 2 bases from J, with 8 bases between. The length of the CDR3 is 13 residues. Germline CDR1 is MNHEY and CDR2 is SMNVEV (reference sequence). CDR3 sequence reads: CASSDETKNIQYF. CDR3 DNA sequence: TGTGCCAGCAGCGATGAGACCAAAAACATTCAGTACTTC.

The chain employs TRBV29-1 and TRBJ2-2; D not certain. V shed 4 bases and J shed 6 bases, with 9 bases lying between them. In germline, CDR1 is SQVTM, CDR2 ANQGSEA. The CDR3 spans 12 residues. As DNA, the CDR3 is TGCAGCGTTGGGGTTGCGGCCGGGGAGCTGTTTTTT. Translation gives CSVGVAAGELFF.

The chain carries TRBV27 and TRBJ2-7, with D perhaps matching TRBD2 (6 bases). The ends were cut back, 8 bases at V and 3 bases at J, with 17 bases in the middle. Germline values: CDR1 MNHEY, CDR2 SMNVEV (reference sequence). CDR3 length equals 14 residues. DNA for the CDR3: TGTGCCAGCTCAATGGGGGGATCTTACTACGAGCAGTACTTC. It encodes CASSMGGSYYEQYF.

The chain is built from TRBV7-9 and TRBJ2-3; TRBD2 is a possible D gene (5 bases). The germline CDR1 and CDR2 sequences are SEHNR and FQNEAQ (reference sequence). CDR3 length equals 14 residues. V lost 7 bases, J lost 6 bases, and 17 bases lay in between. CDR3 nucleotides: TGTGCCAGCACCCAACTAGTGCAAGAGGATACGCAGTATTTT. This translates into CASTQLVQEDTQYF.

The table lists this clone with a count of one. The chain couples TRBV28 to TRBJ1-6, with D possibly being TRBD1 (6 bases). Trimming took 5 bases from V and 7 from J, leaving 21 bases between them. CDR1 and CDR2 from the germline V gene are MDHEN and SYDVKM. The CDR3 has 17 amino acids. In DNA form, the CDR3 reads TGTGCCAGCAGTCCGACCTTAAGGGGGTTGAAGAATTCACCCCTCCACTTT. It translates to CASSPTLRGLKNSPLHF. Together with reference TRBV28 and TRBJ1-6, the CDR3 gives the full variable domain: DVKVTQSSRYLVKRTGEKVFLECVQDMDHENMFWYRQDPGLGLRLIYFSYDVKMKEKGDIPEGYSVSREKKERFSLILESASTNQTSMYLCASSPTLRGLKNSPLHFGNGTRLTVT.

The rearrangement links TRBV4-1 to TRBJ1-1; 7 bases line up with TRBD1. Trimming cost V 3 bases and J 4 bases; bases outside gene matches: 14. This CDR3 region has 17 residues. The germline V gene encodes CDR1 MGHRA and CDR2 YSYEKL. In DNA form, the CDR3 reads TGCGCCAGCAGCCACCTATTGAAGGGGGCGCTTGGCACTGAAGCTTTCTTT. Its translation: CASSHLLKGALGTEAFF.

The V call is TRBV7-2, the J call TRBJ2-1, with D tentatively TRBD2 (5 bases). The germline V gene encodes CDR1 SGHTA and CDR2 FQGNSA. The CDR3 is 17 amino acids. V was clipped by 2 bases and J by 3 bases, with 17 bases between them. In DNA, the CDR3 is TGTGCCAGCAGCTTATGGTCGTCACGGGGAAGCTACAATGAGCAGTTCTTC. It is translated as CASSLWSSRGSYNEQFF. The full variable domain, its missing parts supplied by reference TRBV7-2 and TRBJ2-1, is GAGVSQSPSNKVTEKGKDVELRCDPISGHTALYWYRQSLGQGLEFLIYFQGNSAPDKSGLPSDRFSAERTGGSVSTLTIQRTQQEDSAVYLCASSLWSSRGSYNEQFFGPGTRLTVL.

The chain links TRBV9 to TRBJ2-5; D is possibly TRBD2 (6 bases). With 7 bases removed from V and 0 bases from J, the gap between germline ends came to 19 bases. From germline, CDR1 is SGDLS and CDR2 YYNGEE. The CDR3 sequence is 16 residues long. CDR3 sequence (DNA): TGTGCCAGCGCTCCTGGACGGGGGTCTTACCAAGAGACCCAGTACTTC. As protein: CASAPGRGSYQETQYF. The variable domain in full, with the rest retrieved from reference TRBV9 and TRBJ2-5, is DSGVTQTPKHLITATGQRVTLRCSPRSGDLSVYWYQQSLDQGLQFLIQYYNGEERAKGNILERFSAQQFPDLHSELNLSSLELGDSALYFCASAPGRGSYQETQYFGPGTRLLVL.